This TCR beta chain was identified in a study of sequential checkpoint blockade in melanoma. V was cut by 4 bases and J by 3 bases, with 13 bases left in between. CDR3 length: 14 residues. CDR1 is SGHVS, CDR2 FQNEAQ, per germline. As to treatment: randomized to nivolumab then ipilimumab (arm A) or the reverse (arm B). The protocol was immunoSEQ multiplex PCR, while the TCRdb copy is restricted to in-frame clones and leaves out a portion. The table records 35,000 to 45,000 clones, about 88% of them present only once. The V gene is TRBV7-8, the J gene TRBJ2-7; D is unresolved. The sample was CD8+ T cells sorted from blood (inferred from file names), taken from a patient given nivolumab and ipilimumab in sequence. This clonotype originated in a human donor with melanoma. The CDR3 bases are TGTGCCAGCAGCTCCCTCCTGAAGCTCTACGAGCAGTACTTC. It codes for CASSSLLKLYEQYF.